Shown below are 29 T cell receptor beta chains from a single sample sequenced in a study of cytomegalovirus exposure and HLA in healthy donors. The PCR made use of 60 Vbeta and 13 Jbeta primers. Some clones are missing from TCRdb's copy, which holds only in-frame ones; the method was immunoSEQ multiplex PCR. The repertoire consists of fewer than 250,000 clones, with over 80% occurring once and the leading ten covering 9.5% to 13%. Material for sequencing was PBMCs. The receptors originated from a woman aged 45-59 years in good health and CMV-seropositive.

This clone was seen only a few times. CDR3 DNA: TGTGCCAGCAGCCGCCCCAGGGGACAGGGGAACGATGAGCAGTTCTTC. Translated: CASSRPRGQGNDEQFF. This sequence joins TRBV4-2 and TRBJ2-1, with TRBD1 matching 10 bases. V was pared by 4 bases and J by 8 bases, with 11 bases of the junction left unmatched. CDR3 length: 16 amino acids. Germline V lookup: CDR1 LGHNA, CDR2 YNFKEQ.

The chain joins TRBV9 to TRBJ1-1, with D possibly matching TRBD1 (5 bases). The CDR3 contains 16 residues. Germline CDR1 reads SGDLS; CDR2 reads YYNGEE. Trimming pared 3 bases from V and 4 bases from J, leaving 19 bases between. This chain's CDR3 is CASSAASLGGRTEAFF. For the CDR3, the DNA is TGTGCCAGCAGCGCAGCCTCTTTGGGGGGACGCACTGAAGCTTTCTTT.

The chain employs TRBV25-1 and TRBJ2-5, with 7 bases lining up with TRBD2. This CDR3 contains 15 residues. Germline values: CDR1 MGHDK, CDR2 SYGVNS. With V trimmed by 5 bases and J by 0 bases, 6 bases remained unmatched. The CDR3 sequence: CASSPGGGDQETQYF. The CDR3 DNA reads TGTGCCAGCAGTCCGGGGGGTGGCGACCAAGAGACCCAGTACTTC.

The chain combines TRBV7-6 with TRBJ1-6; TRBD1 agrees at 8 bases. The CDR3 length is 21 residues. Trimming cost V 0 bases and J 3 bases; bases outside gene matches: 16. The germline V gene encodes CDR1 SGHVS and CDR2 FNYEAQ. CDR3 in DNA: TGTGCCAGCAGCTTAGCACCGGACAGGGTGGGGTATTCGAGCTATAATTCACCCCTCCACTTT. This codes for CASSLAPDRVGYSSYNSPLHF.

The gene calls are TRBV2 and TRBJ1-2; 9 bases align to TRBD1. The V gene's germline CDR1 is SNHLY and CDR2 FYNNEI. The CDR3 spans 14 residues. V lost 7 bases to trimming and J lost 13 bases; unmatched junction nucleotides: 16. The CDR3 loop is CASNVMTGGELFTF. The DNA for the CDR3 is TGTGCCAGCAACGTAATGACAGGGGGAGAACTATTCACCTTC.

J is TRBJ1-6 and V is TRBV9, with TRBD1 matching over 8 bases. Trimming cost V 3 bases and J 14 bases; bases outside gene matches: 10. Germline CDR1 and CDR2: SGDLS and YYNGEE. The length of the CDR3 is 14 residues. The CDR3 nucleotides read TGTGCCAGCAGCGGCGACTGGACAGGGAAAACCCTCCACTTT. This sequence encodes CASSGDWTGKTLHF.

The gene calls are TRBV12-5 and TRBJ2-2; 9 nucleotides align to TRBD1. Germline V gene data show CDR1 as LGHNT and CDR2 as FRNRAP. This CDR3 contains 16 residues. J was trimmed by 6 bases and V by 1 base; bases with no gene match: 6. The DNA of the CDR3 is TGTGCTAGTGGTTTGGACCCGGGACAGGGACCCGGGGAGCTGTTTTTT. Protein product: CASGLDPGQGPGELFF.

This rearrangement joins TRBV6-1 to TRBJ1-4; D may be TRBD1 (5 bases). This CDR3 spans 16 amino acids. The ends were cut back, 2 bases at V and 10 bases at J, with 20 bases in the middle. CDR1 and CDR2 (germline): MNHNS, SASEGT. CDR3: CASSERGSGSFGKLFF. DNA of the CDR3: TGTGCCAGCAGTGAAAGAGGTTCAGGGTCTTTCGGAAAACTGTTTTTT.

Here the CDR3 DNA reads TGCGCCAGCAGCTTGGTGGCTAGCAGTGAGACCCAGTACTTC. Translating gives CASSLVASSETQYF. V gene TRBV5-1 combines with J gene TRBJ2-5, with D possibly matching TRBD2 (5 bases). Between the trimmed V and J ends, which lost 0 bases and 5 bases, there was a span of 11 bases. Germline V CDR1 and CDR2: SGHRS, YFSETQ. The CDR3 is 14 amino acids.

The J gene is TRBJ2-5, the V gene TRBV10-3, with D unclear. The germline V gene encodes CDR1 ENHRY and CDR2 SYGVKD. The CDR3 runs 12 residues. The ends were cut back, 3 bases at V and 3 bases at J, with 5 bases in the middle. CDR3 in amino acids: CAISDPEETQYF. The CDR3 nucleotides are TGTGCCATCAGTGACCCGGAAGAGACCCAGTACTTC.

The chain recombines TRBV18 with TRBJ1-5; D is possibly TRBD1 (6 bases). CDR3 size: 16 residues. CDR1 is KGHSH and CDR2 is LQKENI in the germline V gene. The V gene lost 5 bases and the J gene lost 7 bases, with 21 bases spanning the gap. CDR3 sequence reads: CASSTGIGGGQQPQHF. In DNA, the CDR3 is TGTGCCAGCTCAACTGGGATCGGGGGGGGCCAGCAGCCCCAGCATTTT.

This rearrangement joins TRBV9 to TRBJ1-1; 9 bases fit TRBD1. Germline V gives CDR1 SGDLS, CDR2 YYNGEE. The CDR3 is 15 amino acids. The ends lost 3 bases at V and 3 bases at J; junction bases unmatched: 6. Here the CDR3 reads CASSAQQGAHTEAFF. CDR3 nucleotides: TGTGCCAGCAGCGCCCAACAGGGGGCGCACACTGAAGCTTTCTTT.

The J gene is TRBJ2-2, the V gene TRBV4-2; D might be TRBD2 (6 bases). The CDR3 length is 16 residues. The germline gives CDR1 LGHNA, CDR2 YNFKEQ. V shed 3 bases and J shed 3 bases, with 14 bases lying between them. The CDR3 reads CASSHGGELYTGELFF. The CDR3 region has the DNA TGTGCCAGCAGCCATGGCGGGGAACTGTACACCGGGGAGCTGTTTTTT.

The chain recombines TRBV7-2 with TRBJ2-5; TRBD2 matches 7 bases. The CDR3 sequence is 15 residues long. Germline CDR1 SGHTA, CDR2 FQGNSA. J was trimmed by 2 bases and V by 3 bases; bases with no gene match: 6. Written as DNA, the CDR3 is TGTGCCAGCAGCTTTCGAGCGGGGCGACAAGAGACCCAGTACTTC. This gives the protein CASSFRAGRQETQYF.

The CDR3 sequence: CASSRIQGSGNTIYF. The CDR3 nucleotides read TGTGCCAGCAGCCGTATACAGGGCTCTGGAAACACCATATATTTT. The gene calls are TRBV7-2 and TRBJ1-3; possibly TRBD1 for D (6 bases). This CDR3 is built from 15 residues. V lost 5 bases to trimming and J lost 0 bases, with 11 bases between them. Germline-derived CDR1 and CDR2 are SGHTA and FQGNSA.

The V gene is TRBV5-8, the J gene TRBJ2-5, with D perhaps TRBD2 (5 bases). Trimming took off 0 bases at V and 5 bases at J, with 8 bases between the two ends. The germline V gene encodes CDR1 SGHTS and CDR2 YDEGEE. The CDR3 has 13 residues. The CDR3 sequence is CASSLGGLETQYF. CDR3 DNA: TGTGCCAGCAGCTTGGGAGGGTTGGAGACCCAGTACTTC.

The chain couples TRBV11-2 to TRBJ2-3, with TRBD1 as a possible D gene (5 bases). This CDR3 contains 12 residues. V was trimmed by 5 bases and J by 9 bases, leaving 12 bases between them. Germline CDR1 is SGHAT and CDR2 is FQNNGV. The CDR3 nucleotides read TGTGCCAGCAGCACGACAGCGCAGACGCAGTATTTT. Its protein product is CASSTTAQTQYF.

CDR3 nucleotide sequence: TGCGCCAGCAGAGACAGGGAACTAAGGTTCTACAATGAGCAGTTCTTC. Residues: CASRDRELRFYNEQFF. The V call is TRBV5-1, the J call TRBJ2-1, with TRBD1 matching over 7 bases. This CDR3 is built from 16 residues. V lost 5 bases and J lost 3; bases outside the gene matches: 11. Germline V gene data show CDR1 as SGHRS and CDR2 as YFSETQ. Combining the CDR3 with reference TRBV5-1 and TRBJ2-1 gives the whole variable domain KAGVTQTPRYLIKTRGQQVTLSCSPISGHRSVSWYQQTPGQGLQFLFEYFSETQRNKGNFPGRFSGRQFSNSRSEMNVSTLELGDSALYLCASRDRELRFYNEQFFGPGTRLTVL.

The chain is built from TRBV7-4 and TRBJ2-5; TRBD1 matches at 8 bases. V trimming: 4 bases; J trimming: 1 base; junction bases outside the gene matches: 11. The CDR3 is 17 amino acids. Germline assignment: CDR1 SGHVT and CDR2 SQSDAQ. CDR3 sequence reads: CASSSVPTGAIQETQYF. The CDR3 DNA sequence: TGTGCCAGCAGCTCAGTACCGACAGGGGCGATCCAAGAGACCCAGTACTTC.

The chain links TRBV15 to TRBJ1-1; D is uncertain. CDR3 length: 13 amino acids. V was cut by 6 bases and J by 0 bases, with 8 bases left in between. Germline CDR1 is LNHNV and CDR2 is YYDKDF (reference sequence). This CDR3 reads CATRGRMNTEAFF. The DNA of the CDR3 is TGTGCCACCAGGGGGAGAATGAACACTGAAGCTTTCTTT.

The CDR3 DNA reads as TGTGCCAGTAGATACAGGGGAAACTCCTACGAGCAGTACTTC. It is translated as CASRYRGNSYEQYF. The V gene is TRBV2, the J gene TRBJ2-7, with 7 bases identical to TRBD1. V was clipped by 9 bases and J by 0 bases; unmatched bases: 8. Germline assignment: CDR1 SNHLY and CDR2 FYNNEI. The length of the CDR3 is 14 residues.

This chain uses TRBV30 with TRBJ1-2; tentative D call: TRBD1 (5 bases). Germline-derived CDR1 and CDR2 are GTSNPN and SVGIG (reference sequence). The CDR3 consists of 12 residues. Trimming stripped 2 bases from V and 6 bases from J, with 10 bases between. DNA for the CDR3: TGTGCCTGGAGTCAGGGTTTTGATGGCTACACCTTC. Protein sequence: CAWSQGFDGYTF.

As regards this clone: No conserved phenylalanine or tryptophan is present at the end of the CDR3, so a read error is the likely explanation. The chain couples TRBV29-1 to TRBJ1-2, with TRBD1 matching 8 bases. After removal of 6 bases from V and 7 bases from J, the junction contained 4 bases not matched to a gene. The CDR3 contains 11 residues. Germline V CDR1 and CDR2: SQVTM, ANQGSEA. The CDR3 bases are TGCAGCGTCGCAGGGGGCCGTGGCTACACCCTC. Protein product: CSVAGGRGYTL.

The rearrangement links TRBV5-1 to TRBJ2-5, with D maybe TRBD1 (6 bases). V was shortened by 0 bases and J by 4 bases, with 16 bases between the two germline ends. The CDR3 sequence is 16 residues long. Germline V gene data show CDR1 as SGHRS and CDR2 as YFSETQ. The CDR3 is CASSLVGQGNAETQYF. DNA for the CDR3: TGCGCCAGCAGCTTGGTAGGCCAGGGGAACGCAGAGACCCAGTACTTC.

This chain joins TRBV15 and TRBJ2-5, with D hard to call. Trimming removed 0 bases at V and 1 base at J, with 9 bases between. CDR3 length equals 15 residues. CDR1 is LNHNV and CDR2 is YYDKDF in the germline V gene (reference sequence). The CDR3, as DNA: TGTGCCACCAGCAGAGATAATGGCCTCCAAGAGACCCAGTACTTC. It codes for CATSRDNGLQETQYF.

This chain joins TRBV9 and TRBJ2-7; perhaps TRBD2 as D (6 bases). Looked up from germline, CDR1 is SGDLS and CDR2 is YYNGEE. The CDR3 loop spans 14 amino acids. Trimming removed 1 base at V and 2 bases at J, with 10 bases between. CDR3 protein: CASSVRSGPYEQYF. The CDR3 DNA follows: TGTGCCAGCAGCGTACGTAGCGGCCCCTACGAGCAGTACTTC.

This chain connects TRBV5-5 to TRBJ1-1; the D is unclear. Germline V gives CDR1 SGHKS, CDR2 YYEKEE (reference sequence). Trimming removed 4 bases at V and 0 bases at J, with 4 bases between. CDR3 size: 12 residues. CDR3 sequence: CASSTVNTEAFF. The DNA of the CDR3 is TGTGCCAGCAGCACGGTGAACACTGAAGCTTTCTTT.

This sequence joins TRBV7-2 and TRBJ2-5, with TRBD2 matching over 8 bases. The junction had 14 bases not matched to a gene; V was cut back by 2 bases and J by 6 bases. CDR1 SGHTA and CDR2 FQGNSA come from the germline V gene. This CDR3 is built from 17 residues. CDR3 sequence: CASSLIVGGGRLKTQYF. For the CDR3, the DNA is TGTGCCAGCAGCTTAATCGTCGGCGGGGGGAGGTTAAAGACCCAGTACTTC.

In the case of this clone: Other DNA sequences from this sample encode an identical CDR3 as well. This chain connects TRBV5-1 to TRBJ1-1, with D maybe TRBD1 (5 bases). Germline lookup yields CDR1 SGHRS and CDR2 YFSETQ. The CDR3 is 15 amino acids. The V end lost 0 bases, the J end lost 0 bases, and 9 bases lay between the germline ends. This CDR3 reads CASSLEGTMNTEAFF. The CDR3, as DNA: TGCGCCAGCAGCTTGGAGGGGACTATGAACACTGAAGCTTTCTTT.